This entry concerns a single T cell receptor (beta chain). Amplified regions were TCR beta CDR3 sequences from RNA transcripts. First-round RT-PCR with HTBI primers amplified the TCR CDR3 region. One entry per CDR3 protein results from TCRdb running MiXCR on the multiplex PCR reads. The table shows some 300,000 distinct CDR3 sequences, with around 19% occurring only once. The sample belongs to a study of T cells in Graves' hyperthyroidism and ophthalmopathy. The study left out patients who had uncontrolled infection, other autoimmune disease, pregnancy or lactation. The junction had 8 bases not matched to a gene; V was cut back by 5 bases and J by 8 bases. The CDR3 is made up of 14 amino acids. Germline loops: CDR1 MNHNS, CDR2 SASEGT.

The TCR comes from a middle-aged man with Graves' ophthalmopathy. The chain carries TRBV6-1 and TRBJ2-1, with 8 bases identical to TRBD2. Sequencing was carried out using blood. CDR3 region: CASSLTSERHEQFF. The CDR3 nucleotides are TGTGCCAGCAGTCTGACTAGCGAGCGCCATGAGCAGTTCTTC.